The 9 T cell receptor beta chains listed next were all sequenced from one sample in a study of human T cells and chemical hapten exposure. The time point: pre-sensitization, week 0. Treatment defined: therapeutic diphenylcyclopropenone sensitization with weekly scalp DPC. TCRdb re-analysed the RACE reads in MiXCR, keeping a single row per CDR3 protein. Of some 110,000 distinct CDR3 sequences listed, more than 10% are singletons. The material was whole blood, obtained in connection with sensitization to the hapten diphenylcyclopropenone (DPC). These receptor sequences come from a woman aged 45-60 years with alopecia areata. Some clones in this sample may be carry-over from other donors' samples.

The rearrangement joins TRBV5-4 to TRBJ2-3; 11 positions match TRBD2. J gave up 3 bases and V 3 bases, and 6 bases lay outside the gene matches. This CDR3 region has 16 residues. Germline values: CDR1 SGHNT, CDR2 YYREEE (reference sequence). CDR3 DNA: TGTGCCAGCAGCTGGCGGATAGCGGGGGGGACAGATACGCAGTATTTT. It translates to CASSWRIAGGTDTQYF. The whole variable domain, filled in from reference TRBV5-4 and TRBJ2-3, reads ETGVTQSPTHLIKTRGQQVTLRCSSQSGHNTVSWYQQALGQGPQFIFQYYREEENGRGNFPPRFSGLQFPNYSSELNVNALELDDSALYLCASSWRIAGGTDTQYFGPGTRLTVL.

This clonotype appeared a few times. The chain combines TRBV2 with TRBJ2-4; D gene unclear. This CDR3 comprises 16 residues. Germline CDR1 and CDR2: SNHLY and FYNNEI. Trimming removed 3 bases at V and 6 bases at J, with 18 bases between. The CDR3 is CASSDAGSQVVNIQYF. CDR3 coding DNA: TGTGCCAGCAGTGACGCAGGCAGCCAGGTCGTAAACATTCAGTACTTC.

This clonotype was observed a few times. The chain uses TRBV24-1 and TRBJ1-5, with D tentatively TRBD1 (5 bases). The V and J ends lost 5 bases and 3 bases respectively, with 13 bases between them. There are 15 residues in the CDR3. Germline loops: CDR1 KGHDR, CDR2 SFDVKD. The CDR3 loop is CATSGSGVDNQPQHF. In nucleotides, the CDR3 is TGTGCCACCAGTGGGTCGGGGGTGGACAATCAGCCCCAGCATTTT.

This clonotype has ten or more counts. The rearrangement uses TRBV6-2 or TRBV6-3 and TRBJ1-5; possibly TRBD1 for D (5 bases). Germline-derived CDR1 and CDR2 are MNHEY and SVGEGT. This CDR3 region has 13 residues. With 6 bases removed from V and 7 bases from J, the gap between germline ends came to 13 bases. DNA of the CDR3: TGTGCCAGCAGCTCGGGGGTACGGCAGCCCCAGCATTTT. Its protein is CASSSGVRQPQHF.

The sample holds a few counts of this clonotype. V is TRBV24-1 and J is TRBJ2-1; tentatively, D is TRBD1 (7 bases). Germline-derived CDR1 and CDR2 are KGHDR and SFDVKD. The CDR3 has 15 amino acids. With 3 bases removed from V and 7 bases from J, the gap between germline ends came to 15 bases. CDR3 DNA sequence: TGTGCCACCAGTGATGTGGCAGGGGGAGGTAATGAGCAGTTCTTC. It specifies CATSDVAGGGNEQFF.

This clonotype was detected ten times or more. As DNA, the CDR3 is TGCAGTGCTAGAGATGCAACAGCGGGAGGGTACGAGCAGTACTTC. This encodes CSARDATAGGYEQYF. The chain has TRBV20-1 and TRBJ2-7, with 10 positions matching TRBD2. The length of the CDR3 is 15 residues. Germline V gives CDR1 DFQATT, CDR2 SNEGSKA (reference sequence). V shed 0 bases, J shed 4 bases, and the junction held 6 bases outside the gene matches.

There are a few counts of this clonotype. V and J are TRBV18 and TRBJ2-1; D not certain. Germline assignment: CDR1 KGHSH and CDR2 LQKENI. The CDR3 sequence is 14 residues long. V was trimmed by 1 base and J by 6 bases, leaving 10 bases between them. DNA for the CDR3: TGTGCCAGCTCACCACAAGGTACCCTCAATGAGCAGTTCTTC. As protein: CASSPQGTLNEQFF.

This chain links TRBV28 with TRBJ1-5; TRBD1 might be the D (6 bases). Trimming pared 6 bases from V and 6 bases from J, leaving 21 bases between. This CDR3 has 16 amino acids. Germline CDR1 is MDHEN and CDR2 is SYDVKM. The CDR3 reads CASRVGDTNAAQPQHF. The DNA for the CDR3 is TGTGCCAGCAGGGTGGGGGACACCAATGCAGCTCAGCCCCAGCATTTT.

This clonotype showed up just a few times. This chain connects TRBV5-1 to TRBJ2-2, with 11 bases matching TRBD2. This CDR3 spans 17 amino acids. In germline, CDR1 is SGHRS, CDR2 YFSETQ. CDR3 amino acids: CAQLWPSGRSNTGELFF. In DNA, the CDR3 is TGCGCTCAACTTTGGCCTAGCGGGAGGAGTAACACCGGGGAGCTGTTTTTT.